This paragraph reports one T cell receptor beta chain. What it binds is not known. At one end the junction does not follow the germline gene, possibly because of a read error. This entry is derived from a study of cytomegalovirus exposure and HLA in healthy donors. The length of the CDR3 is 14 residues. Germline V gene data show CDR1 as ENHRY and CDR2 as SYGVKD. Points from the study as a whole: Reported findings show TCR beta sequences accurately forecast HLA-A and HLA-B alleles in most subjects. Further analysis, carried out later, found HLA-associated TCR beta chains more clonally expanded than equally common other chains. In a later analysis, a missense DCLRE1C variant was linked to TCR beta V- and J-gene trimming.

Use of 60 Vbeta and 13 Jbeta primers characterized the PCR. Clones were sequenced by immunoSEQ multiplex PCR, and TCRdb holds only the in-frame ones, with some missing. The profile covers about 70,000 clones, with 68% appearing a single time and 15% to 20% taken by the ten largest. The sample taken for sequencing was PBMCs. This rearrangement joins TRBV10-3 to TRBJ2-7, with a possible D match to TRBD1 (6 bases). The TCR was taken from a man aged 35 to 55 in good health and CMV-seropositive. CDR3 nucleotide sequence: TGTGCCATCAGTGCGGGACACCTTGCCTACAAGCAGTACTTC. This translates into CAISAGHLAYKQYF.